What follows are 15 T cell receptor beta chains derived from one specimen sequenced in a study of control samples from healthy donors and cancer patients. Measured with immunoSEQ multiplex PCR; TCRdb has only the in-frame clones, and not every one. The table has some 140,000 clones, 88% seen once. Sequenced material: blood. These receptors all come from a woman between 25 and 40 years old in good health.

V and J are TRBV19 and TRBJ2-4; D remains unclear. This CDR3 spans 15 amino acids. V dropped 8 bases and J dropped 0 bases, with 14 bases sitting between them. The V gene's germline CDR1 is LNHDA and CDR2 SQIVND (reference sequence). The chain's CDR3 is CASQSSLLAKNIQYF. CDR3 coding DNA: TGTGCCAGTCAATCCTCCCTACTAGCCAAAAACATTCAGTACTTC.

This chain uses TRBV4-1 with TRBJ2-1; a possible D gene is TRBD1 (5 bases). CDR1 and CDR2 (germline): MGHRA, YSYEKL. The CDR3 totals 14 residues. V lost 6 bases, J lost 0 bases, and 9 bases lay in between. CDR3 loop: CASRTDSSYNEQFF. Written as DNA, the CDR3 is TGCGCCAGCAGGACCGACAGCTCCTACAATGAGCAGTTCTTC.

This chain uses TRBV19 with TRBJ2-7; D is ambiguous. The CDR3 contains 15 residues. V lost 3 bases and J 6 bases, leaving 18 bases between the germline ends. The germline gives CDR1 LNHDA, CDR2 SQIVND (reference sequence). The CDR3 nucleotides read TGTGCCAGTAGTATGCAGAGACCGGGTATCGGCGAGCAGTACTTC. Translating gives CASSMQRPGIGEQYF.

This chain connects TRBV9 to TRBJ2-1; no clear D. Trimming pared 3 bases from V and 5 bases from J, leaving 12 bases between. From germline, CDR1 is SGDLS and CDR2 YYNGEE. This CDR3 is built from 14 residues. The CDR3 DNA follows: TGTGCCAGCAGCGCGGGCACCCCGCACAATGAGCAGTTCTTC. Translated, it gives CASSAGTPHNEQFF.

The chain is built from TRBV7-9 and TRBJ1-5; TRBD1 might be the D (6 bases). CDR1 and CDR2 from the germline V gene are SEHNR and FQNEAQ (reference sequence). This CDR3 comprises 14 residues. Trimming took 6 bases from V and 2 from J, leaving 11 bases between them. CDR3 nucleotide sequence: TGTGCCAGCAGTCCGTCAGGGGGCAATCAGCCCCAGCATTTT. Its translation is CASSPSGGNQPQHF.

The chain is built from TRBV6-1 and TRBJ1-3, with TRBD1 matching 7 bases. V shed 2 bases, J shed 0 bases, and the junction held 7 bases outside the gene matches. This CDR3 region has 17 residues. Per the germline V gene, CDR1 is MNHNS and CDR2 is SASEGT. CDR3 DNA sequence: TGTGCCAGCAGTGAACTGACAGGGACAAGCTCTGGAAACACCATATATTTT. Protein sequence: CASSELTGTSSGNTIYF.

This clone showed up just once. In the same sample, other DNA sequences code for this CDR3. This chain joins TRBV5-1 and TRBJ1-2; unclear D gene. The CDR3 runs 12 residues. CDR1 and CDR2 (germline): SGHRS, YFSETQ. Trimming shortened V by 0 bases and J by 4 bases, and 4 bases separated the two germline ends. The CDR3 spells CASSLDSYGYTF. CDR3 nucleotide sequence: TGCGCCAGCAGCTTGGACAGCTATGGCTACACCTTC.

The chain links TRBV27 to TRBJ2-2, with 8 positions matching TRBD2. The CDR3 has 18 residues. V was pared by 5 bases and J by 3 bases, with 14 bases of the junction left unmatched. Germline V CDR1 and CDR2: MNHEY, SMNVEV (reference sequence). The CDR3 DNA reads TGTGCCAGCAGTAGAACCCTTACTAGCGGTATCGACACCGGGGAGCTGTTTTTT. This codes for CASSRTLTSGIDTGELFF.

The rearrangement uses TRBV15 and TRBJ1-6, with 7 positions matching TRBD1. With V trimmed by 0 bases and J by 0 bases, 2 bases remained unmatched. Germline values: CDR1 LNHNV, CDR2 YYDKDF (reference sequence). The CDR3 has 17 residues. The CDR3: CATSRDRTGSYNSPLHF. The CDR3 region has the DNA TGTGCCACCAGCAGAGATAGGACAGGCTCCTATAATTCACCCCTCCACTTT.

The chain joins TRBV9 to TRBJ1-5, with unresolved D. V was trimmed by 6 bases and J by 3 bases, leaving 16 bases between them. Germline values: CDR1 SGDLS, CDR2 YYNGEE. The CDR3 totals 15 residues. The CDR3 bases are TGTGCCAGCAATGGCCCATTCGAGCACAATCAGCCCCAGCATTTT. The encoded protein is CASNGPFEHNQPQHF.

The chain couples TRBV20-1 to TRBJ2-3, with 11 bases lining up with TRBD2. The V gene's germline CDR1 is DFQATT and CDR2 SNEGSKA (reference sequence). Trimming took 3 bases from V and 2 from J; bases not matched to a gene: 7. The CDR3 is made up of 16 amino acids. The CDR3 sequence is CSASASGRPNTDTQYF. DNA for the CDR3: TGCAGTGCTAGTGCTAGCGGGAGGCCGAACACAGATACGCAGTATTTT.

The chain recombines TRBV5-1 with TRBJ1-4, with 7 bases lining up with TRBD1. CDR3 size: 16 residues. The V and J ends lost 4 bases and 5 bases, in that order; junction bases with no gene match: 11. The germline V gene encodes CDR1 SGHRS and CDR2 YFSETQ. CDR3 nucleotides: TGCGCCAGCAGCCCTGATCCAGGGGGAAACAATGAAAAACTGTTTTTT. Its protein is CASSPDPGGNNEKLFF. The complete variable domain, with remaining parts taken from reference TRBV5-1 and TRBJ1-4, reads KAGVTQTPRYLIKTRGQQVTLSCSPISGHRSVSWYQQTPGQGLQFLFEYFSETQRNKGNFPGRFSGRQFSNSRSEMNVSTLELGDSALYLCASSPDPGGNNEKLFFGSGTQLSVL.

CDR3 sequence: CASSFEQGGEAFF. The DNA of the CDR3 is TGTGCCAGCTCATTCGAACAGGGCGGTGAAGCTTTCTTT. The gene calls are TRBV18 and TRBJ1-1; TRBD1 might be the D (6 bases). V lost 5 bases to trimming and J lost 7 bases, with 14 bases between them. The length of the CDR3 is 13 residues. Germline CDR1 is KGHSH and CDR2 is LQKENI. Full variable domain (remainder filled in from reference TRBV18 and TRBJ1-1): NAGVMQNPRHLVRRRGQEARLRCSPMKGHSHVYWYRQLPEEGLKFMVYLQKENIIDESGMPKERFSAEFPKEGPSILRIQQVVRGDSAAYFCASSFEQGGEAFFGQGTRLTVV.

This chain uses TRBV30 with TRBJ2-5; the D is unclear. The CDR3 sequence is 13 residues long. Germline-derived CDR1 and CDR2 are GTSNPN and SVGIG (reference sequence). The V end was cut by 1 base, the J end by 4 bases, with 10 bases between. The CDR3 DNA follows: TGTGCCTGGAGTGCGAACAGCCGAGAGACCCAGTACTTC. This translates into CAWSANSRETQYF.

This clone came up a few times. CDR3 protein: CASSPDSPSTDTQYF. The CDR3 region has the DNA TGTGCCAGCAGCCCAGACAGTCCTTCGACAGATACGCAGTATTTT. V gene TRBV9 combines with J gene TRBJ2-3, with TRBD1 as a possible D gene (5 bases). V lost 4 bases to trimming and J lost 3 bases, with 15 bases between them. This CDR3 has 15 residues. Germline-derived CDR1 and CDR2 are SGDLS and YYNGEE. The full variable domain, with the rest looked up from reference TRBV9 and TRBJ2-3, is DSGVTQTPKHLITATGQRVTLRCSPRSGDLSVYWYQQSLDQGLQFLIQYYNGEERAKGNILERFSAQQFPDLHSELNLSSLELGDSALYFCASSPDSPSTDTQYFGPGTRLTVL.